The 20 T cell receptor beta chains listed next were all sequenced from one sample in a study of naive and memory T cell subsets. Regarding the study as a whole: Possibly reflecting memory cells re-expressing CD45RA, a few larger clonotypes occurred in naive repertoires, especially CD8.

Two oligonucleotides, mixed equimolar, formed the beta constant-region primer covering TRBC1 and TRBC2. Nested alpha and beta constant-region primers with the SP2 primer drove four PCR rounds on ligated cDNA. TCRdb used MiXCR to reprocess the UMI-ligation and nested PCR reads, holding one entry per CDR3 protein. The sample has about 90,000 distinct CDR3 sequences, about 11% seen once. These receptors have no identified antigens. The sequencing input was naive CD4+ T cells from blood. These receptors originate from a human donor in good health.

The rearrangement joins TRBV6-2 or TRBV6-3 to TRBJ1-1, with no clear D. Germline loops: CDR1 MNHEY, CDR2 SVGEGT. V was shortened by 2 bases and J by 4 bases, with 5 bases between the two germline ends. The CDR3 has 12 residues. CDR3 protein: CASSYPSTEAFF. The CDR3 nucleotides are TGTGCCAGCAGTTACCCGTCCACTGAAGCTTTCTTT.

This clonotype was counted only a few times. The CDR3 reads CASSTGQGSYEQYF. The CDR3 nucleotides are TGTGCCAGCAGTACGGGACAGGGGTCCTACGAGCAGTACTTC. The chain combines TRBV6-6 with TRBJ2-7, with 10 positions matching TRBD1. V was pared by 5 bases and J by 1 base, with 2 bases of the junction left unmatched. This CDR3 has 14 residues. CDR1 is MNHNY and CDR2 is SVGAGI in the germline V gene (reference sequence).

V is TRBV30 and J is TRBJ2-7, with TRBD1 matching 9 bases. Germline trimming cut 8 bases from V and 4 bases from J; bases unmatched to any gene: 6. The CDR3 extends over 12 amino acids. Looked up from germline, CDR1 is GTSNPN and CDR2 is SVGIG (reference sequence). The chain's CDR3 is CAAGQGMYEQYF. The DNA for the CDR3 is TGTGCCGCAGGACAGGGGATGTACGAGCAGTACTTC.

The genes are TRBV4-3 and TRBJ1-1; D gene unclear. Trimming removed 0 bases from V and 4 bases from J, with 15 bases in between. CDR1 and CDR2 from the germline V gene are LGHNA and YSLEER. The CDR3 runs to 16 residues. The CDR3 nucleotides read TGCGCCAGCAGCCAAGATGTCCCGGGAGCCGCCACTGAAGCTTTCTTT. Amino acid sequence: CASSQDVPGAATEAFF.

This clonotype was detected only a few times. V gene TRBV12-3 or TRBV12-4 combines with J gene TRBJ1-1, with D possibly being TRBD1 (5 bases). V was cut by 6 bases and J by 11 bases, with 19 bases left in between. The CDR3 extends over 13 amino acids. The CDR3 DNA is TGTGCCAGCAGCCCCCACCGGGACTTGACGGCTTTCTTT. It encodes CASSPHRDLTAFF.

There are a few counts of this clonotype. The chain recombines TRBV11-1 with TRBJ2-1, with D perhaps TRBD1 (6 bases). The CDR3 extends over 14 amino acids. Looked up from germline, CDR1 is SGHAT and CDR2 is FQDESV (reference sequence). The V end was cut by 3 bases, the J end by 8 bases, with 14 bases between. The DNA for the CDR3 is TGTGCCAGCAGCTTTGCGGCAGGGACACATGAGCAGTTCTTC. Its translation: CASSFAAGTHEQFF.

This chain links TRBV24-1 with TRBJ1-5; a possible D gene is TRBD1 (5 bases). With 0 bases removed from V and 0 bases from J, the gap between germline ends came to 17 bases. This CDR3 region has 19 residues. Germline V gives CDR1 KGHDR, CDR2 SFDVKD. The CDR3 DNA is TGTGCCACCAGTGATTTGACAGGCCCCGAGAACTATAGCAATCAGCCCCAGCATTTT. Translated, it gives CATSDLTGPENYSNQPQHF.

V gene TRBV20-1 combines with J gene TRBJ2-4; D perhaps matches TRBD2 (6 bases). V lost 6 bases and J 1 base, leaving 16 bases between the germline ends. CDR1 is DFQATT, CDR2 SNEGSKA, per germline (reference sequence). The CDR3 length is 15 residues. In nucleotides, the CDR3 is TGCAGTGCCCTGCGGGGCCCGTGGGCCAAAAACATTCAGTACTTC. It codes for CSALRGPWAKNIQYF.

This clonotype was recorded at least ten times. This chain connects TRBV6-6 to TRBJ2-3; D is possibly TRBD2 (5 bases). The V gene's germline CDR1 is MNHNY and CDR2 SVGAGI (reference sequence). This CDR3 is built from 13 residues. With 5 bases removed from V and 1 base from J, the gap between germline ends came to 7 bases. Here the CDR3 DNA reads TGTGCCAGCAGTCCCGGGGGCACAGATACGCAGTATTTT. It specifies CASSPGGTDTQYF.

This chain links TRBV23-1 with TRBJ2-5; 13 bases map to TRBD2. TRBV23-1 is an ORF, and what it does is uncertain. After removal of 7 bases from V and 6 bases from J, the junction contained 8 bases not matched to a gene. The CDR3 loop spans 15 amino acids. CDR3 sequence: CASTGGTSGTQTQYF. The CDR3 DNA reads as TGCGCCAGCACCGGGGGGACTAGCGGGACGCAGACCCAGTACTTC.

This clonotype has at least ten counts. The V and J genes are TRBV20-1 and TRBJ2-3; 7 nucleotides align to TRBD1. This CDR3 is built from 14 residues. Trimming cost V 4 bases and J 0 bases; bases outside gene matches: 4. CDR1 is DFQATT and CDR2 is SNEGSKA in the germline V gene (reference sequence). This CDR3 reads CSAKRQGSTDTQYF. CDR3 bases: TGCAGTGCTAAGAGACAGGGTAGCACAGATACGCAGTATTTT.

The J gene is TRBJ2-7, the V gene TRBV6-5; weak D call: TRBD1 (5 bases). The CDR3 length is 15 residues. Germline CDR1 reads MNHEY; CDR2 reads SVGAGI. V shed 2 bases and J shed 6 bases, with 17 bases lying between them. CDR3 sequence reads: CASSYGGRVALEQYF. The CDR3 DNA reads as TGTGCCAGCAGTTACGGCGGCAGGGTCGCCCTCGAGCAGTACTTC.

The table lists this clonotype with many counts. The rearrangement links TRBV28 to TRBJ2-5; D gene ambiguous. Germline CDR1 is MDHEN and CDR2 is SYDVKM. The CDR3 contains 16 residues. V was trimmed by 7 bases and J by 1 base, leaving 19 bases between them. CDR3 sequence reads: CASTPRSYLIQETQYF. Here the CDR3 DNA reads TGTGCCAGCACCCCAAGGAGCTACCTCATCCAAGAGACCCAGTACTTC.

This clonotype appeared many times. This rearrangement joins TRBV6-4 to TRBJ2-3; 8 bases agree with TRBD1. The CDR3 totals 15 residues. J lost 2 bases, V lost 3 bases, and 4 bases had no gene match. Per germline, CDR1 MRHNA and CDR2 SNTAGT. CDR3 loop: CASSDQGADTDTQYF. CDR3 nucleotides: TGTGCCAGCAGTGATCAGGGGGCTGACACAGATACGCAGTATTTT.

The V gene is TRBV15, the J gene TRBJ1-2; a possible D gene is TRBD1 (5 bases). This CDR3 region has 14 residues. In germline, CDR1 is LNHNV, CDR2 YYDKDF (reference sequence). The V end was cut by 0 bases, the J end by 7 bases, with 12 bases between. This CDR3 reads CATSRDGRGGGYTF. The CDR3 nucleotides read TGTGCCACCAGCAGAGATGGGAGGGGCGGTGGCTACACCTTC. Together with reference TRBV15 and TRBJ1-2, the CDR3 gives the full variable domain: DAMVIQNPRYQVTQFGKPVTLSCSQTLNHNVMYWYQQKSSQAPKLLFHYYDKDFNNEADTPDNFQSRRPNTSFCFLDIRSPGLGDTAMYLCATSRDGRGGGYTFGSGTRLTVV.

This clonotype has only a few counts. This rearrangement joins TRBV15 to TRBJ1-1; D gene uncertain. CDR3 length: 13 residues. V was cut by 5 bases and J by 8 bases, with 15 bases left in between. From germline, CDR1 is LNHNV and CDR2 YYDKDF (reference sequence). In nucleotides, the CDR3 is TGTGCCACCAGCGGCCCGGACCTTGGAGAAGCTTTCTTT. Protein product: CATSGPDLGEAFF.

This clonotype was observed a few times. The chain carries TRBV2 and TRBJ1-5, with 7 bases fitting TRBD1. Germline V lookup: CDR1 SNHLY, CDR2 FYNNEI. The J segment lost 1 base and the V segment lost 8 bases, leaving 5 bases of the junction unmatched. The CDR3 sequence is 14 residues long. The CDR3: CASGNRGSNQPQHF. The CDR3 DNA is TGTGCCAGCGGGAACAGGGGAAGCAATCAGCCCCAGCATTTT.

The chain employs TRBV29-1 and TRBJ1-6; D perhaps matches TRBD1 (6 bases). The germline V and J ends were trimmed by 7 bases and 7 bases, with 14 bases remaining between them. The CDR3 runs 13 residues. CDR1 and CDR2 from the germline V gene are SQVTM and ANQGSEA. The CDR3 DNA is TGCAGCGCTGCACAGGGATGGAATTCACCCCTCCACTTT. It specifies CSAAQGWNSPLHF.

This chain links TRBV3-1 with TRBJ2-3; 7 nucleotides line up with TRBD2. The J segment lost 4 bases and the V segment lost 3 bases, leaving 4 bases of the junction unmatched. The CDR3 is 14 residues long. In germline, CDR1 is LGHDT, CDR2 YNNKEL (reference sequence). CDR3: CASSQRELPDTQYF. The DNA of the CDR3 is TGTGCCAGCAGCCAGCGGGAGCTCCCAGATACGCAGTATTTT.

This clonotype was seen a handful of times. The chain employs TRBV30 and TRBJ2-7; the D call may be TRBD1 or TRBD2 (5 bases each). This CDR3 has 12 amino acids. Germline-derived CDR1 and CDR2 are GTSNPN and SVGIG (reference sequence). Trimming cost V 4 bases and J 5 bases, with 12 bases left between them. The CDR3 DNA reads TGTGCCTGGACCGGGATGGGGCACGAGCAGTACTTC. This encodes CAWTGMGHEQYF.